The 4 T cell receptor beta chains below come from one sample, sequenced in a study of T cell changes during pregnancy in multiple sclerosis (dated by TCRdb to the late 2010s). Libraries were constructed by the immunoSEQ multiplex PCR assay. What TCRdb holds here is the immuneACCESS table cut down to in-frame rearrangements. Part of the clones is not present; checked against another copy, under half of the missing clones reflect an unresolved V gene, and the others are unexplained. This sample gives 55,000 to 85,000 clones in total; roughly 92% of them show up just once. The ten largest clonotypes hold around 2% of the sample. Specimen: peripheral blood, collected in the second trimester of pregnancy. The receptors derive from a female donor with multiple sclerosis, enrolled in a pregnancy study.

CDR3 nucleotide sequence: TGTGCCAGTAGTCGAGATTTAGTAGCTGAGCAGTTCTTC. The encoded protein is CASSRDLVAEQFF. The V gene is TRBV19, the J gene TRBJ2-1; no firm D call. This CDR3 region has 13 residues. CDR1 LNHDA and CDR2 SQIVND come from the germline V gene (reference sequence). V lost 5 bases and J 9 bases, leaving 14 bases between the germline ends.

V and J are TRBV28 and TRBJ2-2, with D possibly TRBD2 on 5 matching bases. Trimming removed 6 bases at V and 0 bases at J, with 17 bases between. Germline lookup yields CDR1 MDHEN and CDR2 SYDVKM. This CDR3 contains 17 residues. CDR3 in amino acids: CASSLFRTLANTGELFF. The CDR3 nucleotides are TGTGCCAGCAGCTTGTTCAGGACTCTTGCGAACACCGGGGAGCTGTTTTTT.

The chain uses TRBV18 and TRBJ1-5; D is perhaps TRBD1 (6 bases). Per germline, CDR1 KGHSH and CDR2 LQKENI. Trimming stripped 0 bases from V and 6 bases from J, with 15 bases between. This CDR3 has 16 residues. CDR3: CASSPPGAGEGQPQHF. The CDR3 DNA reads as TGTGCCAGCTCACCACCCGGGGCAGGGGAGGGTCAGCCCCAGCATTTT. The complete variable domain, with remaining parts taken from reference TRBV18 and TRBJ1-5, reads NAGVMQNPRHLVRRRGQEARLRCSPMKGHSHVYWYRQLPEEGLKFMVYLQKENIIDESGMPKERFSAEFPKEGPSILRIQQVVRGDSAAYFCASSPPGAGEGQPQHFGDGTRLSIL.

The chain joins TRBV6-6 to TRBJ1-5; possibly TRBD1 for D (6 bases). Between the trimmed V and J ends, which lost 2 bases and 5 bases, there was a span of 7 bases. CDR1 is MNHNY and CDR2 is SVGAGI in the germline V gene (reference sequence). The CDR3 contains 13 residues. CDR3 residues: CASSYPGDQPQHF. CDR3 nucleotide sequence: TGTGCCAGCAGTTACCCAGGGGATCAGCCCCAGCATTTT.